This TCR beta chain is drawn from a study of blood T cells in healthy people across ages. Regarding the study as a whole: No conclusive comparison of naive versus antigen-experienced cells was possible with unsorted PBMCs.

The germline V and J ends were trimmed by 4 bases and 2 bases, with 14 bases remaining between them. The CDR3 runs 15 residues. Germline V gene data show CDR1 as SGHTA and CDR2 as FQGNSA. On this clonotype: The antigen is undetermined.

The sample providers were healthy Caucasian people from Russia, aged about 6 to 95. Samples each had at least 5.5 micrograms of total RNA extracted. A second PCR, run for roughly 7 to 12 cycles, used a sample-barcoded 5' primer plus a J-beta primer mix. From the 5' RACE reads, TCRdb called clonotypes with MiXCR, one entry per CDR3 protein. The sample consists of about 580,000 distinct CDR3 sequences, around 48% of them appearing once. The chain is built from TRBV7-2 and TRBJ2-5; D may be TRBD2 (6 bases). The sequenced material came from blood. The sequence derives from an elderly man in good health. CDR3 sequence reads: CASSSESGPQETQYF. The CDR3, as DNA: TGTGCCAGCAGCTCAGAGAGCGGGCCGCAAGAGACCCAGTACTTC.